A selection of T cell receptor beta chains follows, all from one sample in a study of metastatic and nonmetastatic thyroid tumors. With MiXCR, TCRdb called clones anew from the PCR reads. The data contain 35,000 to 40,000 clones, roughly 25% of them singletons. What was sequenced was blood. The receptors derive from a female donor with papillary thyroid cancer or a benign thyroid nodule (not recorded which). Some clones in this sample may be carry-over from other donors' samples. CDR3s include the opening cysteine and the closing phenylalanine or tryptophan. D genes are given only for firm matches. Rows may omit the clone size; those that give it use once, few, many or a size class.

v_call	clone_size	j_call	d_call	cdr3_aa	cdr3_nt
TRBV6-5	few	TRBJ1-2	TRBD1	CASSSPTAGTGASYGYTF	TGTGCCAGCAGTTCCCCTACGGCTGGGACAGGGGCTTCTTATGGCTACACCTTC
TRBV20-1	-	TRBJ2-3	TRBD2	CSAPRGDRTDTQYF	TGCAGTGCGCCCCGGGGGGACCGCACAGATACGCAGTATTTT
TRBV7-9	many	TRBJ2-3	TRBD1	CASSLWGGTGETDTQYF	TGTGCCAGCAGCTTATGGGGGGGGACAGGGGAAACAGATACGCAGTATTTT
TRBV5-1	many	TRBJ1-4	-	CASSLVFATNEKLFF	TGCGCCAGCAGCTTGGTTTTTGCAACTAATGAAAAACTGTTTTTT
TRBV11-2	-	TRBJ2-1	TRBD2	CASSRTSGKGHEQFF	TGTGCCAGCAGCCGTACTAGCGGAAAGGGCCATGAGCAGTTCTTC
TRBV6-1	few	TRBJ2-6	-	CASGTIQGRGGANVLTF	TGTGCCAGCGGCACCATACAGGGGAGGGGTGGGGCCAACGTCCTGACTTTC
TRBV12-3/TRBV12-4	few	TRBJ2-7	-	CASSLGAAMEQYF	TGTGCCAGCAGTTTGGGCGCCGCGATGGAGCAGTACTTC
TRBV20-1	-	TRBJ2-7	-	CSAPRTPSSYEQYF	TGCAGTGCACCGAGGACACCTAGCTCCTACGAGCAGTACTTC
TRBV7-2	few	TRBJ2-7	-	CASSLRGGGRGEQYF	TGTGCCAGCAGCTTACGCGGCGGTGGCCGTGGCGAGCAGTACTTC
TRBV11-2	-	TRBJ1-2	TRBD1	CASMPLDRGHGYTF	TGTGCCAGCATGCCCTTGGACAGGGGACATGGCTACACCTTC
TRBV19	few	TRBJ1-2	-	CASSERQVLGYGYTF	TGTGCCAGTAGTGAGCGACAGGTACTTGGCTATGGCTACACCTTC
TRBV25-1	medium-sized	TRBJ2-7	-	CASSDSNGHHSYEQYF	TGTGCCAGCAGTGATAGCAACGGCCACCACTCCTACGAGCAGTACTTC
TRBV6-1	-	TRBJ2-7	-	CASSDDFRWGPNYEQYF	TGTGCCAGCAGTGATGATTTCCGGTGGGGTCCCAACTACGAGCAGTACTTC
TRBV20-1	-	TRBJ1-6	TRBD1	CNALREGQSHNSPLDF	TGCAATGCCCTACGGGAGGGACAGTCACATAATTCACCCCTCGACTTT
TRBV11-1	-	TRBJ2-1	TRBD1	CASSLTPGQTGIYVNEQFF	TGTGCCAGCAGCTTAACCCCGGGACAGACCGGTATATACGTTAATGAGCAGTTCTTC
TRBV7-6	-	TRBJ1-5	-	CASSLDWNQPQHF	TGTGCCAGCAGTCTCGACTGGAATCAGCCCCAGCATTTT
TRBV5-1	many	TRBJ2-4	-	CASSLQGPISPENIQYF	TGCGCCAGCAGCTTACAGGGTCCGATAAGCCCGGAAAACATTCAGTACTTC
TRBV3-1	many	TRBJ2-7	-	CASSQASLKYEQYF	TGTGCCAGCAGCCAAGCTTCCCTTAAGTACGAGCAGTACTTC